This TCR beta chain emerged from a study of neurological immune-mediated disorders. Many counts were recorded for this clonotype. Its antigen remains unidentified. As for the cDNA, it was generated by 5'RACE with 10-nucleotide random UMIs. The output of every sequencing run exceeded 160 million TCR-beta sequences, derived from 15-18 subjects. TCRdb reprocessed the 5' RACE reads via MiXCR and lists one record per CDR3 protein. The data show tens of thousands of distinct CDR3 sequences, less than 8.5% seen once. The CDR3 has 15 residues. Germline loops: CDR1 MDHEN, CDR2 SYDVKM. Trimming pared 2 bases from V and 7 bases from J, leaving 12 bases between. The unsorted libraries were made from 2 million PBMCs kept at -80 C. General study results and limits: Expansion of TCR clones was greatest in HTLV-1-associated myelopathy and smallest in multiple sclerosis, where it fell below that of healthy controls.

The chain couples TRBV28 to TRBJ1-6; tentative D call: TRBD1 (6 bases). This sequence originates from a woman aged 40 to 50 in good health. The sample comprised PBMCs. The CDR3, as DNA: TGTGCCAGCAGTTTACAGGGGATCGCAAATTCACCCCTCCACTTT. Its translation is CASSLQGIANSPLHF.